This T cell receptor (beta chain) originates from a study of T cells in women clearing cervical HPV infection. Study-level findings and limits: Combining TCR richness with V gene abundances gave approximately 0.8 AUC. CIN3+ cases had significantly higher TCR repertoire richness than controls, but evenness did not differ.

V shed 5 bases, J shed 2 bases, and the junction held 7 bases outside the gene matches. CDR3 length: 16 amino acids. Germline V gene data show CDR1 as PRHDT and CDR2 as FYEKMQ (reference sequence). All participants had a single incident cervical HPV16 infection, and prevalent HPV16 infections were excluded. As concerns this clone: Antigen: not known. The CDR3 end falls 3 residues outside the read, so it is completed with the germline J gene.

Measured with immunoSEQ multiplex PCR; TCRdb has only the in-frame clones, and not every one. This sample carries about 14,000 clones, with around 8% going to the ten biggest clones. Material for sequencing was blood buffy coat. The TCR originated in a woman aged 18 to 75 with a cervical HPV16 infection that either progressed to CIN3+ or cleared (not recorded which). The rearrangement joins TRBV13 to TRBJ2-5, with 11 bases lining up with TRBD2. Partial CDR3 DNA: TGTGCCAGCAGCCCGCCGGGACTAGCGGAACAAGAGACC. It is translated as CASSPPGLAEQET. The full-length CDR3 reads as CASSPPGLAEQETQYF. The full variable domain, its missing parts supplied by reference TRBV13 and TRBJ2-5, is AAGVIQSPRHLIKEKRETATLKCYPIPRHDTVYWYQQGPGQDPQFLISFYEKMQSDKGSIPDRFSAQQFSDYHSELNMSSLELGDSALYFCASSPPGLAEQETQYFGPGTRLLVL.